A single sample gave rise to the 11 T cell receptor beta chains below, sequenced in a study of control samples from healthy donors and cancer patients. The assay was immunoSEQ multiplex PCR, and TCRdb's table has in-frame clones only and misses some. Here the sample spans 120,000 to 150,000 clones, around nine tenths being singletons. Input material: blood. Receptors were obtained from a man younger than 45 in good health.

This chain connects TRBV27 to TRBJ2-7; D is possibly TRBD2 (7 bases). The CDR3 runs to 13 residues. Deletions cut 6 bases from V and 6 bases from J, with 15 bases between. Germline values: CDR1 MNHEY, CDR2 SMNVEV (reference sequence). The CDR3 protein is CASRGAGVSEQYF. The DNA of the CDR3 is TGTGCCAGCAGGGGGGCGGGAGTGAGCGAGCAGTACTTC.

This chain links TRBV25-1 with TRBJ2-6; possible D gene TRBD2, 6 bases. CDR1 is MGHDK and CDR2 is SYGVNS in the germline V gene. V was shortened by 4 bases and J by 0 bases, with 13 bases between the two germline ends. The CDR3 runs 17 residues. The CDR3 sequence is CASSGGLLRSGANVLTF. The CDR3 region has the DNA TGTGCCAGCAGTGGGGGACTGTTGCGCTCTGGGGCCAACGTCCTGACTTTC.

For the CDR3, the DNA is TGTGCCAGCTGGGGCCTAACCACAGATACGCAGTATTTT. Amino acids: CASWGLTTDTQYF. The chain recombines TRBV6-5 with TRBJ2-3; TRBD1 is a possible D gene (5 bases). This CDR3 is 13 amino acids long. V dropped 8 bases and J dropped 2 bases, with 11 bases sitting between them. Germline CDR1 MNHEY, CDR2 SVGAGI.

A note on this clone: A junction end diverges from the germline sequence, so it may reflect a read error. The J gene is TRBJ1-1, the V gene TRBV29-1; D may be TRBD1 (6 bases). The V gene's germline CDR1 is SQVTM and CDR2 ANQGSEA. The CDR3 has 14 amino acids. CDR3 region: CSAETQGPKIEAFF. As DNA, the CDR3 is TGCAGCGCTGAAACCCAGGGGCCTAAAATTGAAGCTTTCTTT.

This chain links TRBV19 with TRBJ1-2; TRBD1 might be the D (5 bases). The ends were cut back, 1 base at V and 7 bases at J, with 13 bases in the middle. This CDR3 contains 14 residues. Germline-derived CDR1 and CDR2 are LNHDA and SQIVND (reference sequence). CDR3: CASSIGGTYGGYTF. CDR3 DNA sequence: TGTGCCAGTAGTATAGGGGGGACTTATGGTGGCTACACCTTC.

V usage is TRBV6-2 or TRBV6-3 and J usage is TRBJ2-5; D possibly matches TRBD1 or TRBD2 (6 bases each). There are 14 residues in the CDR3. Deletions cut 1 base from V and 7 bases from J, with 13 bases between. CDR1 is MNHEY and CDR2 is SVGEGT in the germline V gene. The CDR3 DNA sequence: TGTGCCAGCAGTTACTGGCAGAAGGGGGGGACCCAGTACTTC. Translation: CASSYWQKGGTQYF.

This chain connects TRBV5-1 to TRBJ2-1, with D unresolved. The germline V and J ends were trimmed by 1 base and 8 bases, with 22 bases remaining between them. There are 17 residues in the CDR3. Germline values: CDR1 SGHRS, CDR2 YFSETQ. For the CDR3, the DNA is TGCGCCAGCAGCTTGTCGGTGGGTCTAGTCCGGATGGATGAGCAGTTCTTC. Amino acids: CASSLSVGLVRMDEQFF.

The J gene is TRBJ1-4, the V gene TRBV28; a possible D gene is TRBD1 (5 bases). From germline, CDR1 is MDHEN and CDR2 SYDVKM. This CDR3 comprises 14 residues. Trimming took off 8 bases at V and 7 bases at J, with 17 bases between the two ends. The CDR3 here is CASSLGAGSEKLFF. CDR3 nucleotide sequence: TGTGCCAGCTCTCTTGGGGCAGGGAGTGAAAAACTGTTTTTT.

The J gene is TRBJ1-2, the V gene TRBV25-1, with a possible D match to TRBD1 (5 bases). V was trimmed by 6 bases and J by 0 bases, leaving 11 bases between them. The CDR3 has 14 residues. Germline V lookup: CDR1 MGHDK, CDR2 SYGVNS. The CDR3 nucleotides read TGTGCCAGCAGGGGGACTGGTCCTAACTATGGCTACACCTTC. Protein: CASRGTGPNYGYTF.

This CDR3 is CASSETASGANVLTF. CDR3 bases: TGTGCCAGCAGTGAAACAGCGTCTGGGGCCAACGTCCTGACTTTC. V usage is TRBV6-1 and J usage is TRBJ2-6, with D unclear. With 2 bases removed from V and 1 base from J, the gap between germline ends came to 6 bases. The CDR3 runs 15 residues. Germline V gene sequence: CDR1 MNHNS, CDR2 SASEGT.

This sequence joins TRBV28 and TRBJ2-2, with TRBD1 matching over 9 bases. Trimming at V came to 6 bases and at J to 5 bases, leaving 10 bases not matched to a gene. The CDR3 is 16 residues long. CDR1 MDHEN and CDR2 SYDVKM come from the germline V gene. The CDR3 DNA is TGTGCCAGCAGGACCGGACACAGGGGGCGTACCGGGGAGCTGTTTTTT. This translates into CASRTGHRGRTGELFF. The full variable domain, with the rest looked up from reference TRBV28 and TRBJ2-2, is DVKVTQSSRYLVKRTGEKVFLECVQDMDHENMFWYRQDPGLGLRLIYFSYDVKMKEKGDIPEGYSVSREKKERFSLILESASTNQTSMYLCASRTGHRGRTGELFFGEGSRLTVL.